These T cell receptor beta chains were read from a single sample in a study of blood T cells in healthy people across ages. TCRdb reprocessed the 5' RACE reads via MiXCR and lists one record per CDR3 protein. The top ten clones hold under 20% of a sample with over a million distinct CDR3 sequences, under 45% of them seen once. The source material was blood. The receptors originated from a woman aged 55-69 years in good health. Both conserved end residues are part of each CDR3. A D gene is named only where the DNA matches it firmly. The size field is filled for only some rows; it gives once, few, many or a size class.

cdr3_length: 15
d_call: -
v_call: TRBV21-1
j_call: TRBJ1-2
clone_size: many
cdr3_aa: CASSKGFGMNYGYTF
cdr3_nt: TGTGCCAGCAGCAAAGGCTTCGGAATGAACTATGGCTACACCTTC

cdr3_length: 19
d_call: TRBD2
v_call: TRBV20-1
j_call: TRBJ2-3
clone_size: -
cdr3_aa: CSARTPPGRTSGSSDTQYF
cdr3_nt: TGCAGTGCTAGAACCCCGCCCGGTAGGACTAGCGGGAGTTCAGATACGCAGTATTTT

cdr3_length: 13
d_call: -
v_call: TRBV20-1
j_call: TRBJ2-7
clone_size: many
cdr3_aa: CSARAPSSYEQYF
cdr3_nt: TGCAGTGCTAGAGCCCCTAGCTCCTACGAGCAGTACTTC

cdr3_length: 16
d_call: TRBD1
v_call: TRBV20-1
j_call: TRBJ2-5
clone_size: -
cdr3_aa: CNARDISQGAYETQYF
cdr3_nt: TGCAATGCTAGAGATATCTCCCAGGGGGCTTATGAGACCCAGTACTTC

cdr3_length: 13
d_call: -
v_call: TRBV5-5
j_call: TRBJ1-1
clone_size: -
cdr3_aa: CASSLVPSTEAFF
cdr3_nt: TGTGCCAGCAGCTTGGTGCCGAGCACTGAAGCTTTCTTT

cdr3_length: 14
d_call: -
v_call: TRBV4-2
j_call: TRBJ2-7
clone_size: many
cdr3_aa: CASSQDPTAYEQYF
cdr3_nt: TGTGCCAGCAGCCAAGATCCTACAGCCTACGAGCAGTACTTC

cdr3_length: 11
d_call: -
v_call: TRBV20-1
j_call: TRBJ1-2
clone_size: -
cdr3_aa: CSARAGNGYTF
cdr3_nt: TGCAGTGCTAGAGCGGGGAATGGCTACACCTTC

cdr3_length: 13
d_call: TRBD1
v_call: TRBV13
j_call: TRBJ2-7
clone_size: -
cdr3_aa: CASSTRTGDEQYF
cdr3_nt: TGTGCCAGCAGCACCCGAACAGGGGACGAGCAGTACTTC

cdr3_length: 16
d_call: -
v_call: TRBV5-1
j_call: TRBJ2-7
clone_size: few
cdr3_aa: CASSLKVQASSYEQYF
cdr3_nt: TGCGCCAGCAGCTTGAAGGTACAGGCGAGCTCCTACGAGCAGTACTTC

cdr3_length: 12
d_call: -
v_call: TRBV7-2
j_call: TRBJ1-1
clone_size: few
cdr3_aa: CASSKGSTEAFF
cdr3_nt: TGTGCCAGCAGCAAGGGGAGCACTGAAGCTTTCTTT

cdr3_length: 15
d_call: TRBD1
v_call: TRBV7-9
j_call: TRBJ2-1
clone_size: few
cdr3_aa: CASSWGDRGDNEQFF
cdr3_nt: TGTGCCAGCAGCTGGGGGGACAGGGGCGACAATGAGCAGTTCTTC

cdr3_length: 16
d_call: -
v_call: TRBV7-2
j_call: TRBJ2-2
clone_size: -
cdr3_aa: CASSLELGAYTGELFF
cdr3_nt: TGTGCCAGCAGCTTAGAATTGGGGGCCTACACCGGGGAGCTGTTTTTT

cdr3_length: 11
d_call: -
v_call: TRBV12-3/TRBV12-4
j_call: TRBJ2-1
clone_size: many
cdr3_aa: CASSSRDEQFF
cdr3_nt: TGTGCCAGCAGTTCGAGAGATGAGCAGTTCTTC

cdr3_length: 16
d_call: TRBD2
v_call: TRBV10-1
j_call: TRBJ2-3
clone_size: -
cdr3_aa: CASSESTSDFTDTQYF
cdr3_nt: TGCGCCAGCAGTGAGTCGACTAGCGACTTCACAGATACGCAGTATTTT

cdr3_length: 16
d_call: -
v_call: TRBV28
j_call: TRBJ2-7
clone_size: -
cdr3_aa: CASSLIRGSSYNEQYF
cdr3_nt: TGTGCCAGCAGTTTAATTCGGGGCAGCTCCTACAATGAGCAGTACTTC

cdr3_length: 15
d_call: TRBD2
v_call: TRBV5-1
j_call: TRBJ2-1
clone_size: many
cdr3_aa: CASSLKTSGSNEQFF
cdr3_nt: TGCGCCAGCAGCCTGAAGACTAGCGGTTCCAATGAGCAGTTCTTC

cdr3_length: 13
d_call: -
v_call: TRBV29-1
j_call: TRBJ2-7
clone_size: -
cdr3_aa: CSVTGALIGEQYF
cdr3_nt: TGCAGCGTCACTGGGGCCTTGATAGGGGAGCAGTACTTC

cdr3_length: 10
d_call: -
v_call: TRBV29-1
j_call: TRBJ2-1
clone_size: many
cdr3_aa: CSVDHNEQFF
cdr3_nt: TGCAGCGTTGACCACAATGAGCAGTTCTTC

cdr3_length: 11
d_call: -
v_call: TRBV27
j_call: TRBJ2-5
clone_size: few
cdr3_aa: CASSTGKRQYF
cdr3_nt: TGTGCCAGCAGTACCGGCAAGCGCCAGTACTTC

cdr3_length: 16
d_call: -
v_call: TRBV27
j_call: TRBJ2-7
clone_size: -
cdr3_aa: CASSLSLGSLSYEQYF
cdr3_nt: TGTGCCAGCAGTTTATCCTTGGGCAGTCTTTCCTACGAGCAGTACTTC

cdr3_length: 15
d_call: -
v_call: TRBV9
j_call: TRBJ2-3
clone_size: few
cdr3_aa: CASSVGSQTADTQYF
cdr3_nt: TGTGCCAGCAGCGTAGGCAGTCAAACCGCTGATACGCAGTATTTT

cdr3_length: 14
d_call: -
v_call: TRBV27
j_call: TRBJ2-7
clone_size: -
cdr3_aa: CASGGADRPYVQYF
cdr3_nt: TGTGCCAGCGGCGGGGCGGACAGGCCCTACGTGCAGTACTTC

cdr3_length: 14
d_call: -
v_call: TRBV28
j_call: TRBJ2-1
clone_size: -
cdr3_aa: CAKQIADPYNEQFF
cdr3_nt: TGTGCCAAACAAATAGCGGATCCCTACAATGAGCAGTTCTTC

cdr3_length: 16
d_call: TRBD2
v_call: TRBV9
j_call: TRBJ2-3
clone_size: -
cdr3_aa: CASTGLAGGNTDTQYF
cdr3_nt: TGTGCCAGCACCGGACTAGCGGGAGGTAACACAGATACGCAGTATTTT

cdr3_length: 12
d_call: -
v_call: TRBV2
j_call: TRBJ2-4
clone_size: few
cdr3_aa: CASKLSGNIQYF
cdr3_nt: TGTGCCAGCAAACTTTCAGGAAACATTCAGTACTTC

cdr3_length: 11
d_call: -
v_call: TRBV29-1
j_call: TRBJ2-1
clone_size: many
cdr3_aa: CTALGYNEQFF
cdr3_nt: TGCACCGCGTTGGGCTACAATGAGCAGTTCTTC

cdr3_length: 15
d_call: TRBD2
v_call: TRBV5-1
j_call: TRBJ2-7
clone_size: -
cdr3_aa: CASSYGLAGSYEQYF
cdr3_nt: TGCGCCAGCAGCTACGGACTAGCGGGATCCTACGAGCAGTACTTC

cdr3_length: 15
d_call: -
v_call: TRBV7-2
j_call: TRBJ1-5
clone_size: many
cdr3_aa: CASSLVGGQNQPQHF
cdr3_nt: TGTGCCAGCAGCTTAGTTGGGGGGCAGAATCAGCCCCAGCATTTT

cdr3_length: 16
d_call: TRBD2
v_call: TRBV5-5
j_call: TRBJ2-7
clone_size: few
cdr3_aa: CASSHNPSGPAYEQYF
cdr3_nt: TGTGCCAGCAGCCACAACCCTAGCGGGCCGGCCTACGAGCAGTACTTC

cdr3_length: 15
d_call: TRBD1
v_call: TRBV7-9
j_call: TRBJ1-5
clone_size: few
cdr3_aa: CASSLGQGWSEPQHF
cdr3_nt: TGTGCCAGCAGCCTGGGACAGGGCTGGTCGGAGCCCCAGCATTTT

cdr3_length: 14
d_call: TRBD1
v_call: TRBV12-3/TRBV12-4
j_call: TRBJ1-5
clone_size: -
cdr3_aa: CASSWDRGSQPQHF
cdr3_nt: TGTGCCAGCAGTTGGGACAGGGGTTCTCAGCCCCAGCATTTT

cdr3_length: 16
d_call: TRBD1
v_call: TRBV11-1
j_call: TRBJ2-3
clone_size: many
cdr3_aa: CASSLLDRGLTDTQYF
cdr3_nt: TGTGCCAGCAGCTTATTAGACAGGGGGCTTACAGATACGCAGTATTTT

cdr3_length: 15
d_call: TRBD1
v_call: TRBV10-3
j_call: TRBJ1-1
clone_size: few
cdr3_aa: CAISEPGQVNTEAFF
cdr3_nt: TGTGCCATCAGTGAGCCGGGACAGGTTAACACTGAAGCTTTCTTT

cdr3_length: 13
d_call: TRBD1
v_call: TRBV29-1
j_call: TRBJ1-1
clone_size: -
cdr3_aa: CSVAGQPNTEAFF
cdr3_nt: TGCAGCGTTGCGGGACAGCCGAACACTGAAGCTTTCTTT

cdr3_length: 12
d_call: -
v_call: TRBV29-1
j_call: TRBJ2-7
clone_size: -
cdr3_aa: CGARELSYEQYF
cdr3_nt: TGCGGCGCCCGGGAGCTCTCCTACGAGCAGTACTTC

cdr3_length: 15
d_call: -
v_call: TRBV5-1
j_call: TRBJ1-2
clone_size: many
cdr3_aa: CASSLTSSPTYGYTF
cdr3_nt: TGCGCCAGCAGCTTAACCTCTTCACCGACGTATGGCTACACCTTC

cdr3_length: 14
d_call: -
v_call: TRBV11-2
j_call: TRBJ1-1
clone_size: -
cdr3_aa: CASSQGWGTGEAFF
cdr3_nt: TGTGCCAGCAGCCAAGGGTGGGGAACCGGTGAAGCTTTCTTT

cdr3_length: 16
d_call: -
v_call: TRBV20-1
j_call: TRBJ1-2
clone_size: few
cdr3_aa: CSARDPRKEINYGYTF
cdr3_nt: TGCAGTGCTAGAGATCCAAGGAAGGAGATAAACTATGGCTACACCTTC

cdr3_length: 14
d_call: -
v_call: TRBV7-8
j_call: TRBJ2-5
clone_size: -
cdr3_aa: CASSLAPPPETQYF
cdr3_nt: TGTGCCAGCAGCTTAGCGCCCCCCCCAGAGACCCAGTACTTC

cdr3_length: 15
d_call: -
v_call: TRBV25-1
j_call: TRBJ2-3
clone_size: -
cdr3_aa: CASRIGGTGADTQYF
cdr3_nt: TGTGCCAGCAGGATAGGGGGGACGGGGGCAGATACGCAGTATTTT

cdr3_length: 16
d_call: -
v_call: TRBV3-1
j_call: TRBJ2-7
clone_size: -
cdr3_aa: CASSQAGLGGVYEQYF
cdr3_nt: TGTGCCAGCAGCCAAGCCGGACTTGGAGGGGTCTACGAGCAGTACTTC

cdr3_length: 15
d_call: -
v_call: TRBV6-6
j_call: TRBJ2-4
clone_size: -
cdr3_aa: CASSYSRQAKNIQYF
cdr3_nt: TGTGCCAGCAGTTACTCGAGGCAAGCCAAAAACATTCAGTACTTC

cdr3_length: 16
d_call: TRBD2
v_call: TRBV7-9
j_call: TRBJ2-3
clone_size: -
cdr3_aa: CASSGLAGGSTDTQYF
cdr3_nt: TGTGCCAGCTCCGGACTAGCGGGAGGGAGCACAGATACGCAGTATTTT

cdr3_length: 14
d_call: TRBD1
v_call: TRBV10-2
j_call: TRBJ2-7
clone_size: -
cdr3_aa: CASNSDRGSYEQYF
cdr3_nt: TGCGCCAGCAATTCAGACAGGGGATCCTACGAGCAGTACTTC

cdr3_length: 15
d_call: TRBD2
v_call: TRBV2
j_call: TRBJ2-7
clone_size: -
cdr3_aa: CASSEGTSSDNEQYF
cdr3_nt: TGTGCCAGCAGTGAAGGGACTAGCAGCGACAATGAGCAGTACTTC

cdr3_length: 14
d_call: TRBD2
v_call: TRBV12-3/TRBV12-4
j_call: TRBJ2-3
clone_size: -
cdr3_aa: CASRMTSGMDTQYF
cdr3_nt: TGTGCCAGCAGAATGACTAGCGGGATGGATACGCAGTATTTT

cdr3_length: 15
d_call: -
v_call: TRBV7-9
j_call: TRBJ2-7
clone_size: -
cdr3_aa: CASSRGGAGPYEQYF
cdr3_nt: TGTGCCAGCAGCCGAGGTGGGGCAGGTCCCTACGAGCAGTACTTC

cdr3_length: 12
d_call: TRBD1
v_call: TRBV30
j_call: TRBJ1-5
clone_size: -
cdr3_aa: CAFRQGAQPQHF
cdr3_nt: TGTGCCTTCCGACAGGGCGCTCAGCCCCAGCATTTT

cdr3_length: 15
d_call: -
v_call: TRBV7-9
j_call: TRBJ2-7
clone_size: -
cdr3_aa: CASSLEAAGGYEQYF
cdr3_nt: TGTGCCAGCAGCTTAGAGGCAGCCGGGGGATACGAGCAGTACTTC

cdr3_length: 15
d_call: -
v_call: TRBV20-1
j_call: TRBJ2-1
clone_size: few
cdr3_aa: CSARTPSSRYNEQFF
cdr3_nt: TGCAGTGCTAGAACCCCTAGCTCACGCTACAATGAGCAGTTCTTC

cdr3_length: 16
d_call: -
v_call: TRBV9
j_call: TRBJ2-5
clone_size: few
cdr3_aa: CASSPSIAEDQETQYF
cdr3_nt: TGTGCCAGCAGCCCCAGTATAGCGGAAGACCAAGAGACCCAGTACTTC

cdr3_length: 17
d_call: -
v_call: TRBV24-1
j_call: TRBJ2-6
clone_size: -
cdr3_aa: CATSGISLDSGANVLTF
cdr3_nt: TGTGCCACCAGTGGGATTTCCTTGGACTCTGGGGCCAACGTCCTGACTTTC

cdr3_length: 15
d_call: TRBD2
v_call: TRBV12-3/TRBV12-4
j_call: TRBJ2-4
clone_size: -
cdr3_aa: CASSSPGLAENIQYF
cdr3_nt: TGTGCCAGCAGTTCACCGGGACTAGCGGAAAACATTCAGTACTTC